This T cell receptor (beta chain) was obtained from a study of cytomegalovirus exposure and HLA in healthy donors. Generated by immunoSEQ multiplex PCR, the TCRdb table keeps only in-frame clones and is missing some. The sample lists 100,000 to 120,000 clones, over 75% occurring once. Looked up from germline, CDR1 is SGHTA and CDR2 is FQGNSA. There are 16 residues in the CDR3. The V and J ends lost 1 base and 2 bases, in that order; junction bases with no gene match: 6. Note on this clone: Within the sample, other DNA sequences also encode this same CDR3.

Sequenced input: PBMCs. The chain employs TRBV7-2 and TRBJ2-5, with 8 bases matching TRBD2. The receptor comes from a young woman in good health and CMV-seropositive. The CDR3 DNA reads as TGTGCCAGCAGCTTAGGCGTTAGCGGGGTACAAGAGACCCAGTACTTC. It encodes CASSLGVSGVQETQYF.